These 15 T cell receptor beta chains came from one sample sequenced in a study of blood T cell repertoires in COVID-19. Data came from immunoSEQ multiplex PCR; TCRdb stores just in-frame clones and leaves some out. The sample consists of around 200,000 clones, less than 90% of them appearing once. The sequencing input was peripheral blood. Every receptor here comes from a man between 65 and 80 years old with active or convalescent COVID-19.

CDR3 nucleotides: TGTGCCAGCAGCTTAGCGGGGAGCGGGCAGTACTTC. Amino acid sequence: CASSLAGSGQYF. The rearrangement joins TRBV7-9 to TRBJ2-7, with a possible D match to TRBD2 (5 bases). CDR1 is SEHNR and CDR2 is FQNEAQ in the germline V gene (reference sequence). This CDR3 is 12 amino acids long. Deletions cut 0 bases from V and 9 bases from J, with 9 bases between. The entire variable domain, with the rest obtained from reference TRBV7-9 and TRBJ2-7, is as follows: DTGVSQNPRHKITKRGQNVTFRCDPISEHNRLYWYRQTLGQGPEFLTYFQNEAQLEKSRLLSDRFSAERPKGSFSTLEIQRTEQGDSAMYLCASSLAGSGQYFGPGTRLTVT.

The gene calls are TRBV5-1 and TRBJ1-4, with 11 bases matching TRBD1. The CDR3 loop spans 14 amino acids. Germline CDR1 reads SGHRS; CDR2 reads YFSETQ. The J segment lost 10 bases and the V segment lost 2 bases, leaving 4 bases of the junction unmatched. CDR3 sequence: CASSFGQGAGKLFF. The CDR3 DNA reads TGCGCCAGCAGCTTTGGACAGGGGGCGGGAAAACTGTTTTTT.

The CDR3 coding sequence is TGCAGTGGGACAGATTTGGACATTCAGTACTTC. Translation gives CSGTDLDIQYF. The rearrangement links TRBV20-1 to TRBJ2-4; weak D call: TRBD1 (6 bases). V was trimmed by 7 bases and J by 8 bases, leaving 12 bases between them. The CDR3 extends over 11 amino acids. Germline V lookup: CDR1 DFQATT, CDR2 SNEGSKA (reference sequence).

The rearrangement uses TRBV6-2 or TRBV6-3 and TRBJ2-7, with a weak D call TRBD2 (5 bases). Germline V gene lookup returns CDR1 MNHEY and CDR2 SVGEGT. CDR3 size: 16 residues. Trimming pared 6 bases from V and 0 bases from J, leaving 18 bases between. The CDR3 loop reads CASSRNRLRDSYEQYF. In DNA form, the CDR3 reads TGTGCCAGCAGCCGTAACCGACTACGGGACTCCTACGAGCAGTACTTC.

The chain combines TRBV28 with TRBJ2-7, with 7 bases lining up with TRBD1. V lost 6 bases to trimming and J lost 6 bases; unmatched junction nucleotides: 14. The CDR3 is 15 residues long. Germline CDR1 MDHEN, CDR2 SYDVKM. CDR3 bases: TGTGCCAGCAGCATTACCGGGACAGCTCTGCGCGAGCAGTACTTC. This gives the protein CASSITGTALREQYF.

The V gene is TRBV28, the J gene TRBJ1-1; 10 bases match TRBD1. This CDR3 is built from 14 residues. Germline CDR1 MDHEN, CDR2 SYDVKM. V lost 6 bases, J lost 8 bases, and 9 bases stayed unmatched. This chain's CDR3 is CASSPLGQGKEAFF. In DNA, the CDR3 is TGTGCCAGCAGCCCCCTGGGACAGGGGAAGGAAGCTTTCTTT. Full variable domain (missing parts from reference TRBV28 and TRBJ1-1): DVKVTQSSRYLVKRTGEKVFLECVQDMDHENMFWYRQDPGLGLRLIYFSYDVKMKEKGDIPEGYSVSREKKERFSLILESASTNQTSMYLCASSPLGQGKEAFFGQGTRLTVV.

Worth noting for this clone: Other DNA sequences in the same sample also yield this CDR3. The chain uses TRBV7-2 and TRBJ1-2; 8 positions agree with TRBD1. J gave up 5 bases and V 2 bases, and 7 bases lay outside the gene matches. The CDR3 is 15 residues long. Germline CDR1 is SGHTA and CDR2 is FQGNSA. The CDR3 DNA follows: TGTGCCAGCAGCTTATCCCGGACAGGGACGTATGGCTACACCTTC. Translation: CASSLSRTGTYGYTF.

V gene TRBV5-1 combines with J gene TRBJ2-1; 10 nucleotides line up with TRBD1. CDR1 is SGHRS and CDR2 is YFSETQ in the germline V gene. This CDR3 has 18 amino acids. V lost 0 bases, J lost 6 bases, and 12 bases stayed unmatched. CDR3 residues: CASSLVATGGQVRNEQFF. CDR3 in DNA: TGCGCCAGCAGCTTGGTTGCGACAGGGGGCCAAGTCCGCAATGAGCAGTTCTTC.

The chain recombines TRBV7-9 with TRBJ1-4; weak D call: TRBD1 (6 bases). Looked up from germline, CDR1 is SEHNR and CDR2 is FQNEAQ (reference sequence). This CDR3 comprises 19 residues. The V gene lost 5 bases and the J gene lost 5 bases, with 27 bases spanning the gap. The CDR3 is CASSPKLGGFHNSNEKLFF. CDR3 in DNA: TGTGCCAGCAGCCCAAAACTAGGGGGATTCCACAACTCGAATGAAAAACTGTTTTTT.

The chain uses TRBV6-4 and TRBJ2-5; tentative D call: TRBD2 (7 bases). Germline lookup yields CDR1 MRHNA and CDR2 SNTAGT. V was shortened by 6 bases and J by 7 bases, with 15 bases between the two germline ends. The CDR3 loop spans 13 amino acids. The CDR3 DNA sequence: TGTGCCAGCAGCGCTGGGGGGGCCGGGACCCAGTACTTC. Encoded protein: CASSAGGAGTQYF.

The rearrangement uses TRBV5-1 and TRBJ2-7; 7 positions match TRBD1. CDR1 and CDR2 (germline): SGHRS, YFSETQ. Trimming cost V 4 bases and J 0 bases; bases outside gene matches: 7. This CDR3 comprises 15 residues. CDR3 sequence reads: CASSPNTGASYEQYF. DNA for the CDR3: TGCGCCAGCAGCCCTAATACAGGGGCCTCCTACGAGCAGTACTTC.

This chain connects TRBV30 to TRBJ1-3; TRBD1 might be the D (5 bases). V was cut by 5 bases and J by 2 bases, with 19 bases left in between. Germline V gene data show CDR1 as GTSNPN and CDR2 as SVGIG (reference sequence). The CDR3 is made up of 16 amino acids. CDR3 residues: CAWGLPRGGTGNTIYF. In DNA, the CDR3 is TGTGCCTGGGGTCTTCCCCGCGGGGGGACTGGAAACACCATATATTTT. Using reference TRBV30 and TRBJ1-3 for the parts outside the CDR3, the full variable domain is SQTIHQWPATLVQPVGSPLSLECTVEGTSNPNLYWYRQAAGRGLQLLFYSVGIGQISSEVPQNLSASRPQDRQFILSSKKLLLSDSGFYLCAWGLPRGGTGNTIYFGEGSWLTVV.

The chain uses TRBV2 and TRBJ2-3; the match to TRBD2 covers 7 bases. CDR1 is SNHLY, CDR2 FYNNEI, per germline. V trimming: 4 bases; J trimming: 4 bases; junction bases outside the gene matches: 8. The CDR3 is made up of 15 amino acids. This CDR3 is CASSVLAAPADTQYF. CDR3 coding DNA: TGTGCCAGCAGTGTTCTAGCGGCCCCAGCAGATACGCAGTATTTT.

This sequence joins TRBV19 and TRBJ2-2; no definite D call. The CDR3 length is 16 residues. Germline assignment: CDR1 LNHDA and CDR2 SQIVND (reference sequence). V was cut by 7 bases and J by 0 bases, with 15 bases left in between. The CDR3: CASTDPGRPNTGELFF. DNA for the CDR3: TGTGCCAGTACCGACCCAGGCAGGCCGAACACCGGGGAGCTGTTTTTT. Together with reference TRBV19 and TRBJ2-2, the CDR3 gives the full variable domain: DGGITQSPKYLFRKEGQNVTLSCEQNLNHDAMYWYRQDPGQGLRLIYYSQIVNDFQKGDIAEGYSVSREKKESFPLTVTSAQKNPTAFYLCASTDPGRPNTGELFFGEGSRLTVL.

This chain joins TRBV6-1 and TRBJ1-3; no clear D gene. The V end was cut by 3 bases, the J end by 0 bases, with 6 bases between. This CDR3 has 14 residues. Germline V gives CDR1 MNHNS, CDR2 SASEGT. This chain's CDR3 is CASSDRVSGNTIYF. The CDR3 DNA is TGTGCCAGCAGTGACCGAGTCTCTGGAAACACCATATATTTT.